These 29 T cell receptor beta chains originate from one sample sequenced in a study of tumor and adjacent non-tumor tissue in lung cancer. This sample's RNA came from whole unsorted tissue. TCRbeta libraries were built with three rounds of nested PCR, modified from ARM-PCR. TCRdb re-called the multiplex PCR reads with MiXCR, one entry per CDR3 protein. The sample includes about 200,000 distinct CDR3 sequences, 70% to 75% of them seen just once. Sequenced sample: lung tumor tissue. The receptors stem from a man aged 60-69 years with non-small cell lung cancer.

The chain recombines TRBV6-4 with TRBJ2-3, with D possibly being TRBD2 (7 bases). The CDR3 extends over 16 amino acids. Germline CDR1 and CDR2: MRHNA and SNTAGT. Trimming removed 4 bases from V and 4 bases from J, with 18 bases in between. Here the CDR3 reads CASSGSKSGGPDTQYF. For the CDR3, the DNA is TGTGCCAGCAGTGGCTCGAAATCGGGGGGCCCAGATACGCAGTATTTT.

On this clonotype: An end of the junction does not agree with germline; a read error may underlie this. V gene TRBV5-4 combines with J gene TRBJ1-6, with 12 bases lining up with TRBD1. The CDR3 consists of 16 residues. The V gene's germline CDR1 is SGHNT and CDR2 YYREEE (reference sequence). The CDR3: CASSPGQGADNSPLRF. For the CDR3, the DNA is TGTGCCAGCAGCCCGGGACAGGGGGCGGATAATTCACCCCTCCGCTTT.

This chain connects TRBV7-2 to TRBJ2-2; D uncertain. In germline, CDR1 is SGHTA, CDR2 FQGNSA. V lost 4 bases to trimming and J lost 2 bases, with 11 bases between them. The CDR3 covers 15 residues. The CDR3 protein is CASSSELDNTGELFF. In DNA form, the CDR3 reads TGTGCCAGCAGCTCCGAACTGGACAACACCGGGGAGCTGTTTTTT. Drawing the rest from reference TRBV7-2 and TRBJ2-2, the complete variable domain is GAGVSQSPSNKVTEKGKDVELRCDPISGHTALYWYRQSLGQGLEFLIYFQGNSAPDKSGLPSDRFSAERTGGSVSTLTIQRTQQEDSAVYLCASSSELDNTGELFFGEGSRLTVL.

This clonotype was counted at least ten times. The rearrangement joins TRBV11-3 to TRBJ2-7; TRBD2 agrees at 8 bases. Germline loops: CDR1 SGHNT, CDR2 YENEEA. CDR3 length: 14 residues. V lost 5 bases to trimming and J lost 6 bases; unmatched junction nucleotides: 9. The CDR3 is CASSAGAGALEQYF. CDR3 DNA: TGTGCCAGCAGCGCCGGAGCGGGAGCCCTCGAGCAGTACTTC.

Note on this clonotype: A much bigger clone sits one base away, suggesting this may be a read error. This chain joins TRBV4-1 and TRBJ1-1; weak D call: TRBD1 (5 bases). CDR3 length: 12 amino acids. The V gene's germline CDR1 is MGHRA and CDR2 YSYEKL. CDR3 DNA sequence: TGCGTCAGCAGCCGGGACGGGGGTAGGGCTTTCTTT. Translation: CVSSRDGGRAFF.

This clonotype was recorded once. Compared with germline, one end of the junction differs, possibly owing to a read error. The genes are TRBV4-2 and TRBJ2-3; possibly TRBD2 for D (5 bases). The CDR3 sequence is 14 residues long. The V gene's germline CDR1 is LGHNA and CDR2 YNFKEQ. This CDR3 reads CISSQDTSGDTHYF. The CDR3 DNA sequence: TGTATCAGCAGCCAAGATACGTCCGGGGATACGCACTATTTT.

To note about this clonotype: A read error may be the cause here, since a much bigger clone is one base away. The rearrangement uses TRBV12-3 or TRBV12-4 and TRBJ2-5, with TRBD2 as a possible D gene (5 bases). Trimming cost V 5 bases and J 6 bases, with 19 bases left between them. The CDR3 runs 15 residues. The chain's CDR3 is CASSPYSAGSKTQYF. CDR3 in DNA: TGTGCCAGCAGTCCATATTCGGCGGGCAGCAAGACCCAGTACTTC.

The V and J genes are TRBV6-2 or TRBV6-3 and TRBJ2-2; 8 bases line up with TRBD2. Germline CDR1 MNHEY, CDR2 SVGEGT. CDR3 size: 17 residues. The ends lost 6 bases at V and 4 bases at J; junction bases unmatched: 13. This CDR3 reads CASSSFRVAGPTGELFF. The CDR3, as DNA: TGTGCCAGCAGCTCCTTTCGGGTAGCGGGGCCCACCGGGGAGCTGTTTTTT.

Note on this clonotype: One end of the junction fails to match germline, which may point to a read error. The chain recombines TRBV6-6 with TRBJ2-7; maybe TRBD1 (6 bases). The germline V gene encodes CDR1 MNHNY and CDR2 SVGAGI (reference sequence). This CDR3 is built from 14 residues. CDR3 nucleotide sequence: TGTGCCAGCAGCCTCCGGGACATGACCTACGAGAAGTACTTC. Translating gives CASSLRDMTYEKYF.

Turning to this clonotype: At one end, the junction sequence differs from germline, possibly due to a read error. V is TRBV20-1 and J is TRBJ2-1, with 9 nucleotides matching TRBD1. The CDR3 spans 14 residues. The V gene's germline CDR1 is DFQATT and CDR2 SNEGSKA (reference sequence). DNA of the CDR3: TGCAGTGCTAGAGTACAGGGGGCTTGGGATGATCAGTTCTTC. Translation: CSARVQGAWDDQFF.

Worth noting for this clonotype: The junction differs from germline at one of its ends, possibly a read error. The V call is TRBV11-2, the J call TRBJ2-1; unclear D gene. In germline, CDR1 is SGHAT, CDR2 FQNNGV. CDR3 length: 14 residues. The CDR3 nucleotides read TGTGCAAGCAGCCTAGGACGAGCCTACAATGAGTGGTTCTTC. It is translated as CASSLGRAYNEWFF.

J is TRBJ1-2 and V is TRBV28; possibly TRBD1 for D (6 bases). V lost 4 bases, J lost 3 bases, and 9 bases lay in between. The CDR3 covers 13 residues. Germline CDR1 is MDHEN and CDR2 is SYDVKM. The CDR3 sequence is CASSSQGYYGYTF. CDR3 nucleotide sequence: TGTGCCAGCAGTTCGCAGGGGTACTATGGCTACACCTTC.

As to this clonotype: The CDR3 end shows no conserved phenylalanine or tryptophan, and so a read error is likely. The chain employs TRBV6-2 or TRBV6-3 and TRBJ2-7; no reliable D call. Trimming removed 0 bases at V and 3 bases at J, with 3 bases between. CDR1 MNHEY and CDR2 SVGEGT come from the germline V gene. This CDR3 has 12 residues. Here the CDR3 DNA reads TGTGCCAGCAGTTACTCGAGCTACGAGCAGTACTCT. This sequence encodes CASSYSSYEQYS.

This rearrangement joins TRBV5-5 to TRBJ2-1; TRBD2 agrees at 10 bases. The CDR3 runs to 16 residues. Germline V CDR1 and CDR2: SGHKS, YYEKEE (reference sequence). The V and J ends lost 1 base and 5 bases, in that order; junction bases with no gene match: 6. The CDR3 bases are TGTGCCAGCAGCTTGAGATGGACTAGCGGTAACAATGAGCAGTTCTTC. This sequence encodes CASSLRWTSGNNEQFF. Drawing the rest from reference TRBV5-5 and TRBJ2-1, the complete variable domain is DAGVTQSPTHLIKTRGQQVTLRCSPISGHKSVSWYQQVLGQGPQFIFQYYEKEERGRGNFPDRFSARQFPNYSSELNVNALLLGDSALYLCASSLRWTSGNNEQFFGPGTRLTVL.

This clonotype turned up a few times. Compared with germline, one end of the junction differs, possibly owing to a read error. The rearrangement uses TRBV11-3 and TRBJ2-2; the D gene is possibly TRBD1 (5 bases). The CDR3 has 15 residues. Germline V gene data show CDR1 as SGHNT and CDR2 as YENEEA. The CDR3 sequence is CASSPRQWVTEELFF. CDR3 in DNA: TGTGCCAGCAGCCCAAGACAGTGGGTCACCGAGGAGCTGTTTTTT.

The rearrangement uses TRBV11-2 and TRBJ2-1; no clear D gene. V lost 0 bases and J lost 10, with 16 bases in between. CDR3 length: 15 amino acids. Germline V gene sequence: CDR1 SGHAT, CDR2 FQNNGV. The CDR3, as DNA: TGTGCCAGCAGCTTAGAGTTCGTAGACCGGCGAGAGCAGTTCTTC. It encodes CASSLEFVDRREQFF. The full variable domain, completed using reference TRBV11-2 and TRBJ2-1, is EAGVAQSPRYKIIEKRQSVAFWCNPISGHATLYWYQQILGQGPKLLIQFQNNGVVDDSQLPKDRFSAERLKGVDSTLKIQPAKLEDSAVYLCASSLEFVDRREQFFGPGTRLTVL.

Comments on this clonotype: The germline gene is not matched at one end of the junction; a read error may be the cause. This chain joins TRBV29-1 and TRBJ1-4; 8 bases are a match to TRBD1. CDR1 is SQVTM, CDR2 ANQGSEA, per germline. The CDR3 has 16 amino acids. The CDR3 spells CNVWTGRDATNEKLFF. The CDR3 bases are TGCAACGTTTGGACAGGGAGAGACGCAACTAATGAAAAACTGTTTTTT.

In its sample, this clonotype was seen many times. The CDR3 protein is CSAQRTGKETQYF. CDR3 coding DNA: TGCAGTGCCCAGAGGACTGGGAAGGAGACCCAGTACTTC. J is TRBJ2-5 and V is TRBV20-1; maybe TRBD2 (5 bases). The V gene lost 6 bases and the J gene lost 5 bases, with 16 bases spanning the gap. This CDR3 spans 13 amino acids. Germline V gene lookup returns CDR1 DFQATT and CDR2 SNEGSKA (reference sequence).

V usage is TRBV12-3 or TRBV12-4 and J usage is TRBJ2-7, with 8 bases fitting TRBD1. This CDR3 has 13 residues. J lost 4 bases, V lost 9 bases, and 8 bases had no gene match. CDR3 in DNA: TGTGCCAGTAGCCGGGACAGGATGTACGAGCAGTACTTC. It encodes CASSRDRMYEQYF.

Many counts were recorded for this clonotype. The chain combines TRBV20-1 with TRBJ2-5, with D perhaps TRBD2 (6 bases). The CDR3 extends over 16 amino acids. Germline V CDR1 and CDR2: DFQATT, SNEGSKA (reference sequence). V was cut by 0 bases and J by 0 bases, with 14 bases left in between. The CDR3 coding sequence is TGCAGTGCTAGAGATCTGGGGGGAGCGAACCAAGAGACCCAGTACTTC. Protein: CSARDLGGANQETQYF.

Worth noting for this clonotype: This may arise from a read error, as a much more abundant clone is one base away. The chain's CDR3 is CARSQTSGSGTDTQYF. Written as DNA, the CDR3 is TGCGCCAGGAGCCAGACGAGCGGGAGCGGCACAGATACGCAGTATTTT. The chain combines TRBV4-3 with TRBJ2-3; 8 positions match TRBD2. Germline V gene data show CDR1 as LGHNA and CDR2 as YSLEER. The CDR3 covers 16 residues.

Remarks on this clonotype: At one end, the junction sequence differs from germline, possibly due to a read error. The J gene is TRBJ2-3, the V gene TRBV4-3; 7 positions agree with TRBD1. The CDR3 extends over 16 amino acids. The germline V gene has CDR1 LGHNA and CDR2 YSLEER. CDR3 sequence (DNA): TGCTCCAGCAGCCCTACAGGGGTCACTAGCACAGATACGCAGTATTTT. It translates to CSSSPTGVTSTDTQYF.

As regards this clonotype: At one end, the junction sequence differs from germline, possibly due to a read error. This chain connects TRBV5-5 to TRBJ2-7; a weak D match, TRBD2 (5 bases). Per the germline V gene, CDR1 is SGHKS and CDR2 is YYEKEE (reference sequence). The CDR3 loop spans 15 amino acids. The DNA for the CDR3 is TGTGCCAGCAGCAACTCCGGGATCCACTCCTTCGAGCAGTACTTC. Translation gives CASSNSGIHSFEQYF.

This clonotype was counted a few times. This chain connects TRBV12-5 to TRBJ2-1; TRBD2 might be the D (7 bases). The CDR3 consists of 19 residues. V shed 2 bases and J shed 10 bases, with 30 bases lying between them. Germline V gene lookup returns CDR1 LGHNT and CDR2 FRNRAP. Here the CDR3 reads CASGLHPNPIPEGGREQFF. CDR3 sequence (DNA): TGTGCTAGTGGTTTGCACCCTAATCCAATACCCGAGGGGGGGCGCGAGCAGTTCTTC.

Comment on this clonotype: This may come from a read error, since a much larger clone is one base off. The chain is built from TRBV20-1 and TRBJ2-7; D is unclear. The CDR3 length is 15 residues. V was pared by 3 bases and J by 0 bases, with 15 bases between. The V gene's germline CDR1 is DFQATT and CDR2 SNEGSKA (reference sequence). The CDR3 DNA is TGCAGTGCTAGGAAGACTTCGAATAGCTCCTACGAGCAGTACTTC. Protein: CSARKTSNSSYEQYF.

As for this clonotype: The final CDR3 position lacks the conserved phenylalanine or tryptophan, pointing to a likely read error. The chain has TRBV7-2 and TRBJ2-7; 10 bases map to TRBD2. Germline loops: CDR1 SGHTA, CDR2 FQGNSA. The CDR3 runs 15 residues. With V trimmed by 2 bases and J by 4 bases, 5 bases remained unmatched. The CDR3 nucleotides are TGTGCCAGCAGCTTAAGCCCTAGCGGGAGTTACGAGCAGTACTCC. Translating gives CASSLSPSGSYEQYS.

This clonotype was detected ten times or more. The V gene is TRBV6-1, the J gene TRBJ1-1; D may be TRBD1 (5 bases). This CDR3 has 14 amino acids. Trimming took 3 bases from V and 12 from J, leaving 20 bases between them. The germline V gene encodes CDR1 MNHNS and CDR2 SASEGT. The CDR3 DNA is TGTGCCAGCAGTGAGAGGTCAGTGAGGGAGGGGACTTTCTTT. Translating gives CASSERSVREGTFF.

A note on this clonotype: The junction does not match germline at one end; this may be a read error. The chain uses TRBV11-2 and TRBJ2-3; TRBD1 might be the D (6 bases). CDR1 SGHAT and CDR2 FQNNGV come from the germline V gene. CDR3 length: 19 residues. CDR3 in amino acids: CASSLTISIRGGEADTHYF. The CDR3 coding sequence is TGTGCCAGCAGCTTAACCATCTCTATTCGAGGGGGTGAGGCAGATACGCATTATTTT.

Worth noting for this clonotype: Sequence at one end of the junction differs from germline and may be a read error. The chain joins TRBV4-2 to TRBJ2-7; 7 bases line up with TRBD2. This CDR3 has 17 amino acids. The V gene's germline CDR1 is LGHNA and CDR2 YNFKEQ. The CDR3 is CASCHLLGGEPSYEQYF. The CDR3 DNA follows: TGTGCCAGCTGCCATCTCCTTGGGGGGGAACCTAGCTACGAGCAGTACTTC.